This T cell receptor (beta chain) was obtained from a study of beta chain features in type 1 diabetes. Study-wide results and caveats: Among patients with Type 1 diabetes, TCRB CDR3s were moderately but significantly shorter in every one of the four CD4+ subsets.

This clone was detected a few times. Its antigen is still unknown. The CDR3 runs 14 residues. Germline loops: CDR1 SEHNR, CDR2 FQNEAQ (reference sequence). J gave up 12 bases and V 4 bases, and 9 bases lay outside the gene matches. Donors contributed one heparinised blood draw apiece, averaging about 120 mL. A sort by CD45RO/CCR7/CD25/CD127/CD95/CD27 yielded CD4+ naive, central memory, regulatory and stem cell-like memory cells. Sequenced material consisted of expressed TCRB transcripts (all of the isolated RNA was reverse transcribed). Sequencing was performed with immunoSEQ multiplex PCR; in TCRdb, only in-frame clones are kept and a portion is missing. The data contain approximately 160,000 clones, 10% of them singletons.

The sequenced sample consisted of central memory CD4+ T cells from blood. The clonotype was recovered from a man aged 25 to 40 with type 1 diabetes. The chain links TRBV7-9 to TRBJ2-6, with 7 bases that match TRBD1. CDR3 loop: CASSSAGGSSVLTF. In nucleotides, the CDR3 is TGTGCCAGCAGCTCCGCAGGGGGATCGAGCGTCCTGACTTTC. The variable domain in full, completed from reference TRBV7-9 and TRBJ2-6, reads DTGVSQNPRHKITKRGQNVTFRCDPISEHNRLYWYRQTLGQGPEFLTYFQNEAQLEKSRLLSDRFSAERPKGSFSTLEIQRTEQGDSAMYLCASSSAGGSSVLTFGAGSRLTVL.